The next 25 T cell receptor beta chains were all read from a single sample in a study of control samples from healthy donors and cancer patients. Assay used: immunoSEQ multiplex PCR; TCRdb lists only in-frame clones, some missing. The sample yields 110,000 to 150,000 clones, around 94% seen once. The source material was blood. The receptor set was obtained from a man aged 35-49 years in good health.

V is TRBV6-6 and J is TRBJ2-7; a possible D gene is TRBD2 (6 bases). Germline V gene data show CDR1 as MNHNY and CDR2 as SVGAGI (reference sequence). CDR3 length: 15 amino acids. V shed 0 bases and J shed 4 bases, with 13 bases lying between them. CDR3 nucleotides: TGTGCCAGCAGTTACTCTATCGGCGGGACTTACGAGCAGTACTTC. Translation gives CASSYSIGGTYEQYF.

The chain carries TRBV6-5 and TRBJ1-1; D is ambiguous. This CDR3 spans 14 amino acids. Germline CDR1 reads MNHEY; CDR2 reads SVGAGI. The germline V and J ends were trimmed by 6 bases and 0 bases, with 11 bases remaining between them. DNA for the CDR3: TGTGCCAGCAGGGGTGGGCTGATGAACACTGAAGCTTTCTTT. It yields the protein CASRGGLMNTEAFF.

The rearrangement uses TRBV27 and TRBJ2-2; D tentatively reads TRBD1 or TRBD2 (5 bases each). Germline V CDR1 and CDR2: MNHEY, SMNVEV (reference sequence). The CDR3 is made up of 17 amino acids. V lost 2 bases, J lost 5 bases, and 18 bases lay in between. The CDR3 DNA is TGTGCCAGCAGTTTAGCTCCGGGACCCCGAGGGACCGGGGAGCTGTTTTTT. Encoded protein: CASSLAPGPRGTGELFF.

This sequence joins TRBV2 and TRBJ1-2; D is perhaps TRBD1 (5 bases). This CDR3 has 13 residues. Germline V gene data show CDR1 as SNHLY and CDR2 as FYNNEI. V was clipped by 6 bases and J by 2 bases, with 10 bases between them. The CDR3 DNA sequence: TGTGCCAGCAGGGCGGGGGTGAACTATGGCTACACCTTC. Amino acids: CASRAGVNYGYTF.

The chain joins TRBV27 to TRBJ1-1; perhaps TRBD1 as D (5 bases). V dropped 1 base and J dropped 0 bases, with 9 bases sitting between them. The CDR3 extends over 15 amino acids. CDR1 and CDR2 (germline): MNHEY, SMNVEV (reference sequence). As DNA, the CDR3 is TGTGCCAGCAGTTTATACGAGGGGATGAACACTGAAGCTTTCTTT. It translates to CASSLYEGMNTEAFF.

This chain links TRBV27 with TRBJ1-1, with 7 bases identical to TRBD1. The CDR3 covers 14 residues. The trim removed 3 bases at V and 4 bases at J, leaving 5 bases unmatched. Germline V gene lookup returns CDR1 MNHEY and CDR2 SMNVEV (reference sequence). The DNA for the CDR3 is TGTGCCAGCAGTTTTACAGGGGCCAGCACTGAAGCTTTCTTT. It encodes CASSFTGASTEAFF.

The chain employs TRBV7-9 and TRBJ1-1; a weak D match, TRBD1 (6 bases). Looked up from germline, CDR1 is SEHNR and CDR2 is FQNEAQ (reference sequence). This CDR3 has 15 residues. Trimming took 1 base from V and 5 from J, leaving 14 bases between them. The CDR3 nucleotides are TGTGCCAGCAGCTTAGTACGGGGGAGGGGGACTGAAGCTTTCTTT. Amino acids: CASSLVRGRGTEAFF. Full variable domain (remainder filled in from reference TRBV7-9 and TRBJ1-1): DTGVSQNPRHKITKRGQNVTFRCDPISEHNRLYWYRQTLGQGPEFLTYFQNEAQLEKSRLLSDRFSAERPKGSFSTLEIQRTEQGDSAMYLCASSLVRGRGTEAFFGQGTRLTVV.

Remarks on this clone: At one end, the junction sequence differs from germline, possibly due to a read error. This CDR3 is CARRRGGAGDTEAFF. The CDR3 coding sequence is TGTGCCCGCAGGCGCGGGGGGGCGGGTGACACTGAAGCTTTCTTT. The chain recombines TRBV2 with TRBJ1-1; D is possibly TRBD1 (6 bases). This CDR3 is 15 amino acids long. The germline V gene encodes CDR1 SNHLY and CDR2 FYNNEI.

This clone appeared a single time. The V gene is TRBV15, the J gene TRBJ2-3; D may be TRBD1 (6 bases). This CDR3 is 15 amino acids long. The germline CDR1 and CDR2 sequences are LNHNV and YYDKDF (reference sequence). Between the trimmed V and J ends, which lost 1 base and 2 bases, there was a span of 10 bases. CDR3 residues: CATSRAQGNTDTQYF. The CDR3 DNA reads as TGTGCCACCAGCAGAGCACAGGGAAACACAGATACGCAGTATTTT.

This chain connects TRBV6-5 to TRBJ2-7, with D perhaps TRBD1 (5 bases). Germline V gene sequence: CDR1 MNHEY, CDR2 SVGAGI. Between the trimmed V and J ends, which lost 6 bases and 3 bases, there was a span of 15 bases. The CDR3 consists of 14 residues. CDR3 region: CASSIHWTIYEQYF. In DNA, the CDR3 is TGTGCCAGCAGCATCCACTGGACAATCTACGAGCAGTACTTC.

This sequence joins TRBV7-3 and TRBJ2-1, with D possibly matching TRBD1 (6 bases). CDR3 size: 16 residues. Trimming took off 6 bases at V and 0 bases at J, with 15 bases between the two ends. CDR1 and CDR2 (germline): SGHTA, FQGTGA. Written as DNA, the CDR3 is TGTGCCAGCAGTCCCAACAGGGCCAGCTCCTACAATGAGCAGTTCTTC. As protein: CASSPNRASSYNEQFF.

V and J are TRBV6-5 and TRBJ2-2, with D possibly TRBD1 on 5 matching bases. The CDR3 covers 13 residues. Trimming left V 5 bases short and J 5 bases short, with 9 bases between. From germline, CDR1 is MNHEY and CDR2 SVGAGI. The CDR3 nucleotides are TGTGCCAGCAGTATCAGACAGACCGGGGAGCTGTTTTTT. Amino acid sequence: CASSIRQTGELFF.

This chain uses TRBV3-1 (or the pseudogene TRBV3-2) with TRBJ2-1; D is uncertain. The germline gives CDR1 LGHDT, CDR2 YNNKEL (reference sequence). This CDR3 has 12 amino acids. Trimming took 3 bases from V and 12 from J, leaving 12 bases between them. For the CDR3, the DNA is TGTGCCAGCAGCCACCTGACCATGAGGCAGTTCTTC. Amino acid sequence: CASSHLTMRQFF.

The J gene is TRBJ1-2, the V gene TRBV6-5; TRBD1 might be the D (6 bases). Germline CDR1 MNHEY, CDR2 SVGAGI. V was pared by 0 bases and J by 7 bases, with 12 bases between. This CDR3 region has 14 residues. CDR3 region: CASSYSAGEIGYTF. The CDR3 DNA sequence: TGTGCCAGCAGTTACTCGGCAGGGGAGATTGGCTACACCTTC.

CDR3 nucleotide sequence: TGCAGCGTTGCCAGGGGGGTAGATACGCAGTATTTT. It yields the protein CSVARGVDTQYF. The rearrangement joins TRBV29-1 to TRBJ2-3, with TRBD1 as a possible D gene (7 bases). CDR3 length: 12 amino acids. Trimming shortened V by 4 bases and J by 5 bases, and 10 bases separated the two germline ends. From germline, CDR1 is SQVTM and CDR2 ANQGSEA.

The chain joins TRBV10-3 to TRBJ1-4, with 9 positions matching TRBD1. Trimming took 6 bases from V and 5 from J; bases not matched to a gene: 4. Germline values: CDR1 ENHRY, CDR2 SYGVKD. The CDR3 is 14 amino acids. For the CDR3, the DNA is TGTGCCATCAGCCGGACAGGGGAAAATGAAAAACTGTTTTTT. As protein: CAISRTGENEKLFF.

The CDR3 loop is CASTPSSESYEQYF. The CDR3 coding sequence is TGTGCCAGCACCCCGAGTTCCGAGTCCTACGAGCAGTACTTC. The chain uses TRBV6-5 and TRBJ2-7, with D unclear. Trimming removed 7 bases at V and 1 base at J, with 14 bases between. CDR1 and CDR2 (germline): MNHEY, SVGAGI. This CDR3 is 14 amino acids long.

This rearrangement joins TRBV15 to TRBJ2-7; TRBD1 aligns across 7 bases. This CDR3 region has 14 residues. Per the germline V gene, CDR1 is LNHNV and CDR2 is YYDKDF (reference sequence). V shed 0 bases, J shed 4 bases, and the junction held 3 bases outside the gene matches. The CDR3 nucleotides read TGTGCCACCAGCAGAGAGAACAGGGGTTACGAGCAGTACTTC. Amino acid sequence: CATSRENRGYEQYF.

The chain recombines TRBV3-1 (or the pseudogene TRBV3-2) with TRBJ2-5, with D perhaps TRBD1 (5 bases). Trimming took 0 bases from V and 5 from J, leaving 13 bases between them. The CDR3 is 15 residues long. Germline V lookup: CDR1 LGHDT, CDR2 YNNKEL (reference sequence). CDR3 sequence: CASSQDLKGHETQYF. CDR3 sequence (DNA): TGTGCCAGCAGCCAAGATCTGAAGGGGCACGAGACCCAGTACTTC.

This clone was detected only a few times. The rearrangement uses TRBV7-9 and TRBJ1-1, with 7 bases matching TRBD1. The CDR3 loop spans 12 amino acids. Looked up from germline, CDR1 is SEHNR and CDR2 is FQNEAQ (reference sequence). The V gene end was trimmed by 6 bases and the J gene end by 7 bases; junction bases not matched to a gene: 5. CDR3 nucleotide sequence: TGTGCCAGCAGTCTCGGGACAGTTGAAGCTTTCTTT. Its protein is CASSLGTVEAFF.

The V gene is TRBV6-5, the J gene TRBJ2-1, with 7 bases identical to TRBD1. This CDR3 region has 14 residues. V lost 4 bases, J lost 1 base, and 1 base stayed unmatched. Germline V gives CDR1 MNHEY, CDR2 SVGAGI. CDR3 loop: CASSWGQSYNEQFF. DNA of the CDR3: TGTGCCAGCAGTTGGGGACAGTCCTACAATGAGCAGTTCTTC.

This chain joins TRBV6-6 and TRBJ1-1; no clear D gene. The CDR3 has 12 residues. Trimming removed 2 bases from V and 6 bases from J, with 7 bases in between. The germline V gene has CDR1 MNHNY and CDR2 SVGAGI (reference sequence). CDR3 nucleotide sequence: TGTGCCAGCAGTTACAGTGGAGCTGAAGCTTTCTTT. Translating gives CASSYSGAEAFF.

DNA for the CDR3: TGTGCCAGCAGCTTAGAGAGCGGCAGGGGGAGGGTAATTAACTATGGCTACACCTTC. It encodes CASSLESGRGRVINYGYTF. The chain recombines TRBV7-2 with TRBJ1-2; 7 bases line up with TRBD1. Trimming cost V 1 base and J 1 base; bases outside gene matches: 15. Germline V gene sequence: CDR1 SGHTA, CDR2 FQGNSA. This CDR3 contains 19 residues. Filled out from reference TRBV7-2 and TRBJ1-2, the complete variable domain reads GAGVSQSPSNKVTEKGKDVELRCDPISGHTALYWYRQSLGQGLEFLIYFQGNSAPDKSGLPSDRFSAERTGGSVSTLTIQRTQQEDSAVYLCASSLESGRGRVINYGYTFGSGTRLTVV.

This sequence joins TRBV6-2 or TRBV6-3 and TRBJ2-7, with 7 nucleotides matching TRBD1. This CDR3 is 13 amino acids long. Germline loops: CDR1 MNHEY, CDR2 SVGEGT. The V and J ends lost 4 bases and 2 bases, in that order; junction bases with no gene match: 2. DNA for the CDR3: TGTGCCAGCAGTTGGACAGGAACCTACGAGCAGTACTTC. This codes for CASSWTGTYEQYF.

CDR3 nucleotide sequence: TGCGCCAGCAGCTTGGAAGTTCAGGGGCTTTTGGGCTACACCTTC. It translates to CASSLEVQGLLGYTF. V is TRBV5-1 and J is TRBJ1-2; weak D call: TRBD1 (6 bases). Trimming took 0 bases from V and 8 from J, leaving 17 bases between them. Germline V gene lookup returns CDR1 SGHRS and CDR2 YFSETQ. This CDR3 has 15 amino acids. The whole variable domain, filled in from reference TRBV5-1 and TRBJ1-2, reads KAGVTQTPRYLIKTRGQQVTLSCSPISGHRSVSWYQQTPGQGLQFLFEYFSETQRNKGNFPGRFSGRQFSNSRSEMNVSTLELGDSALYLCASSLEVQGLLGYTFGSGTRLTVV.